This T cell receptor beta chain was profiled in a study of cytomegalovirus exposure and HLA in healthy donors. Study-level findings and limits: Roughly 170 TCR beta chains were listed as cytomegalovirus-associated. Rarity held for most TCR sequences, but there were some public TCRs that occurred in many donors. Accounts indicate the classifier identified cytomegalovirus status with strong specificity and sensitivity.

The germline V and J ends were trimmed by 4 bases and 4 bases, with 18 bases remaining between them. There are 16 residues in the CDR3. CDR1 SGHDT and CDR2 YYEEEE come from the germline V gene. Donors were drawn from the 120-subject validation cohort, separate from the approximately 640-subject first cohort. Sequenced by immunoSEQ multiplex PCR; TCRdb stores in-frame clones only, minus some. The sample comprises some 170,000 clones, about 83% of which are singletons, and roughly 1.3% rests with the top ten. As to this clone: Its antigen remains unknown.

The chain employs TRBV5-6 and TRBJ2-1, with a weak D call TRBD1 (5 bases). The origin of this receptor is a woman aged 25 to 39 in good health and CMV-seronegative. Sequenced sample: PBMCs. The CDR3 is CASSLYRTQTYNEQFF. CDR3 DNA: TGTGCCAGCAGCCTTTACAGGACACAGACGTACAATGAGCAGTTCTTC.